This T cell receptor beta chain was identified during a study of CD8+ T cells in alopecia areata. This sample's treatment: oral pan-JAK inhibitor, 5-10 mg twice daily. After isolation, RNA underwent reverse transcription to generate cDNA as the sequencing template. Sequencing used immunoSEQ multiplex PCR; TCRdb keeps in-frame clones, though not all of them. The data contain roughly 200,000 clones, 45% to 75% of them singletons. CDR1 and CDR2 (germline): MNHEY, SVGAGI. The CDR3 contains 16 residues. V lost 4 bases and J lost 1, with 16 bases in between. Study-wide points: For patients receiving tofacitinib, scalp clonality and expanded CD8+ clones among the top 100 significantly decreased. Whether baseline CD8+ expansion is linked to response remains uncertain, given a single nonresponder.

This clone was counted once. The target antigen is unknown. The chain carries TRBV6-5 and TRBJ1-1; no definite D call. This clonotype was sampled from a human donor with alopecia areata. Specimen: CD4+ T cells sorted from blood, collected at week 4, from a patient treated with tofacitinib. CDR3 in amino acids: CASSLPAREGNTEAFF. Here the CDR3 DNA reads TGTGCCAGCAGTTTGCCTGCCCGGGAAGGGAACACTGAAGCTTTCTTT.